Shown below are 22 T cell receptor beta chains from a single sample sequenced in a study of cytomegalovirus exposure and HLA in healthy donors. Primers: 60 Vbeta forward and 13 Jbeta reverse. The protocol was immunoSEQ multiplex PCR, while the TCRdb copy is restricted to in-frame clones and leaves out a portion. The sample carries about 180,000 clones, around 80% recorded once. Sequences were obtained from PBMCs. The receptor source for this set is a man in his late teens or twenties in good health and CMV-seronegative.

V is TRBV7-9 and J is TRBJ2-7; 7 bases line up with TRBD2. This CDR3 contains 13 residues. V lost 7 bases, J lost 5 bases, and 8 bases stayed unmatched. The V gene's germline CDR1 is SEHNR and CDR2 FQNEAQ (reference sequence). The CDR3 region has the DNA TGTGCCAGCAAGGGAGGGCGCATCGACGAGCAGTACTTC. Protein: CASKGGRIDEQYF.

The chain combines TRBV19 with TRBJ1-6; the match to TRBD1 covers 9 bases. The CDR3 contains 15 residues. V gave up 6 bases and J gave up 6 bases; unmatched junction bases: 6. CDR1 LNHDA and CDR2 SQIVND come from the germline V gene (reference sequence). CDR3 amino acids: CASRGQGGPNSPLHF. In DNA, the CDR3 is TGTGCCAGTAGGGGACAGGGAGGGCCTAATTCACCCCTCCACTTT.

This clone was recorded once. The J gene is TRBJ2-7, the V gene TRBV7-6; the match to TRBD2 covers 7 bases. The CDR3 totals 16 residues. J lost 2 bases, V lost 5 bases, and 12 bases had no gene match. Germline V gene lookup returns CDR1 SGHVS and CDR2 FNYEAQ. CDR3 nucleotide sequence: TGTGCCAGCAGCCCGACGTCGGGACTAACTACCTACGAGCAGTACTTC. Its protein is CASSPTSGLTTYEQYF.

This rearrangement joins TRBV7-6 to TRBJ1-2; D perhaps matches TRBD1 (5 bases). Trimming left V 5 bases short and J 4 bases short, with 11 bases between. Germline CDR1 is SGHVS and CDR2 is FNYEAQ. The CDR3 has 13 residues. CDR3 bases: TGTGCCAGCAGCGCAGGGTCCCTCTATGGCTACACCTTC. The encoded protein is CASSAGSLYGYTF.

There are a few counts of this clone. V gene TRBV30 combines with J gene TRBJ2-7; no clear D. The CDR3 contains 12 residues. The germline V gene has CDR1 GTSNPN and CDR2 SVGIG (reference sequence). Trimming stripped 0 bases from V and 6 bases from J, with 9 bases between. CDR3 loop: CAWSVRGGEQYF. CDR3 DNA: TGTGCCTGGAGTGTACGAGGTGGCGAGCAGTACTTC.

A remark on this clone: The sample holds other DNA sequences that translate to the same CDR3. This chain uses TRBV9 with TRBJ1-1, with TRBD1 as a possible D gene (5 bases). CDR1 SGDLS and CDR2 YYNGEE come from the germline V gene. The V end was cut by 0 bases, the J end by 2 bases, with 8 bases between. This CDR3 is 14 amino acids long. The CDR3 bases are TGTGCCAGCAGCGTAGAGCAGGGAAACACTGAAGCTTTCTTT. Translated: CASSVEQGNTEAFF.

The V and J genes are TRBV2 and TRBJ1-2; 7 positions agree with TRBD1. CDR1 SNHLY and CDR2 FYNNEI come from the germline V gene. J gave up 8 bases and V 0 bases, and 9 bases lay outside the gene matches. There are 15 residues in the CDR3. CDR3 nucleotide sequence: TGTGCCAGCAGTGAAGCGCTAGGGGGCAGCTGGGGCTACACCTTC. Translation: CASSEALGGSWGYTF.

CDR3 in DNA: TGTGCCAGCAGCTTAAGCAGGGGGCCGTTCGCTGAAGCTTTCTTT. Translating gives CASSLSRGPFAEAFF. The chain links TRBV7-6 to TRBJ1-1, with 8 bases fitting TRBD1. V was clipped by 2 bases and J by 6 bases; unmatched bases: 8. CDR3 length: 15 amino acids. Looked up from germline, CDR1 is SGHVS and CDR2 is FNYEAQ.

The V call is TRBV7-9, the J call TRBJ2-7; 11 bases are a match to TRBD1. Per germline, CDR1 SEHNR and CDR2 FQNEAQ (reference sequence). The CDR3 is 15 residues long. J lost 2 bases, V lost 5 bases, and 5 bases had no gene match. The CDR3 nucleotides read TGTGCCAGCAGCCGAGGGACAGGGGGACCCTACGAGCAGTACTTC. Amino acid sequence: CASSRGTGGPYEQYF.

The gene calls are TRBV7-6 and TRBJ2-1; 16 bases fit TRBD2. J gave up 4 bases and V 4 bases, and 7 bases lay outside the gene matches. The CDR3 is 18 residues long. CDR1 SGHVS and CDR2 FNYEAQ come from the germline V gene. For the CDR3, the DNA is TGTGCCAGCAGCTCCCTGGGACTAGCGGGGGGGGAATACAATGAGCAGTTCTTC. Its protein product is CASSSLGLAGGEYNEQFF.

This clone appeared once. The J gene is TRBJ1-4, the V gene TRBV5-1; D call uncertain. CDR1 is SGHRS and CDR2 is YFSETQ in the germline V gene. The CDR3 totals 16 residues. The V end was cut by 2 bases, the J end by 0 bases, with 11 bases between. CDR3 nucleotide sequence: TGCGCCAGCAGCTTTGGTGGGAGTCCAACTAATGAAAAACTGTTTTTT. As protein: CASSFGGSPTNEKLFF.

The rearrangement uses TRBV5-1 and TRBJ2-4, with a possible D match to TRBD2 (5 bases). The CDR3 totals 18 residues. Germline-derived CDR1 and CDR2 are SGHRS and YFSETQ. With 0 bases removed from V and 0 bases from J, the gap between germline ends came to 16 bases. The CDR3 nucleotides are TGCGCCAGCAGCTTGGGGTGGGGTACCGGGGAAGCCAAAAACATTCAGTACTTC. Protein product: CASSLGWGTGEAKNIQYF.

The J gene is TRBJ2-5, the V gene TRBV2, with 9 bases fitting TRBD2. Trimming took 6 bases from V and 2 from J; bases not matched to a gene: 7. From germline, CDR1 is SNHLY and CDR2 FYNNEI. The CDR3 contains 15 residues. The CDR3 protein is CASRTSGGFQETQYF. CDR3 DNA sequence: TGTGCCAGCAGAACGAGCGGGGGGTTTCAAGAGACCCAGTACTTC.

This clone was detected a few times. This chain uses TRBV19 with TRBJ1-2; 9 positions agree with TRBD1. This CDR3 has 14 amino acids. The ends lost 6 bases at V and 9 bases at J; junction bases unmatched: 11. Germline V gene sequence: CDR1 LNHDA, CDR2 SQIVND (reference sequence). CDR3 nucleotides: TGTGCCAGTAGCCGCGACCCGACAGGGGGGAGCTACACCTTC. Its protein is CASSRDPTGGSYTF.

This chain joins TRBV28 and TRBJ1-2; D is undetermined. Trimming left V 6 bases short and J 8 bases short, with 13 bases between. Germline values: CDR1 MDHEN, CDR2 SYDVKM. This CDR3 spans 12 amino acids. The CDR3 coding sequence is TGTGCCAGCAGATGGCCAGGCACGGGCTACACCTTC. This translates into CASRWPGTGYTF.

The rearrangement links TRBV29-1 to TRBJ1-1, with TRBD1 as a possible D gene (6 bases). Germline CDR1 and CDR2: SQVTM and ANQGSEA. V was cut by 6 bases and J by 0 bases, with 11 bases left in between. This CDR3 spans 13 amino acids. The CDR3 loop reads CSVRTALNTEAFF. CDR3 coding DNA: TGCAGCGTCCGGACAGCCTTGAACACTGAAGCTTTCTTT.

This clone was seen more than once but under ten times. CDR3 in DNA: TGTGCCAGCAGCTCTCGAGCGGGAGGAGCCGGGGAGCTGTTTTTT. Its translation is CASSSRAGGAGELFF. The chain recombines TRBV7-2 with TRBJ2-2; 9 bases fit TRBD2. CDR1 and CDR2 from the germline V gene are SGHTA and FQGNSA. V lost 4 bases to trimming and J lost 6 bases; unmatched junction nucleotides: 6. This CDR3 is built from 15 residues.

V usage is TRBV18 and J usage is TRBJ2-3; D perhaps matches TRBD2 (7 bases). The CDR3 consists of 18 residues. CDR1 is KGHSH and CDR2 is LQKENI in the germline V gene. The V end lost 3 bases, the J end lost 5 bases, and 24 bases lay between the germline ends. In DNA, the CDR3 is TGTGCCAGCTCACCTACGGCCCTGGGGGGGGCCAATTTAGATACGCAGTATTTT. Its translation: CASSPTALGGANLDTQYF.

The genes are TRBV29-1 and TRBJ1-2; D is perhaps TRBD1 (6 bases). V was pared by 5 bases and J by 4 bases, with 11 bases between. Germline V gene lookup returns CDR1 SQVTM and CDR2 ANQGSEA. The CDR3 length is 12 residues. CDR3 sequence reads: CSVTGSSYGYTF. CDR3 sequence (DNA): TGCAGCGTTACAGGGTCGTCCTATGGCTACACCTTC. The variable domain in full, with the rest retrieved from reference TRBV29-1 and TRBJ1-2, is SAVISQKPSRDICQRGTSLTIQCQVDSQVTMMFWYRQQPGQSLTLIATANQGSEATYESGFVIDKFPISRPNLTFSTLTVSNMSPEDSSIYLCSVTGSSYGYTFGSGTRLTVV.

The V and J genes are TRBV9 and TRBJ2-5, with a weak D call TRBD1 (6 bases). Looked up from germline, CDR1 is SGDLS and CDR2 is YYNGEE. The CDR3 loop spans 17 amino acids. V lost 0 bases to trimming and J lost 2 bases, with 17 bases between them. CDR3 sequence reads: CASSVGPLTGLQETQYF. The DNA for the CDR3 is TGTGCCAGCAGCGTAGGCCCTCTGACAGGTCTTCAAGAGACCCAGTACTTC.

This rearrangement joins TRBV19 to TRBJ2-7; the match to TRBD1 covers 7 bases. This CDR3 comprises 12 residues. From germline, CDR1 is LNHDA and CDR2 SQIVND (reference sequence). Here the CDR3 reads CASQGLSYEQYF. CDR3 in DNA: TGTGCGTCACAGGGGCTATCCTACGAGCAGTACTTC.

The V call is TRBV28, the J call TRBJ1-4, with D unclear. The germline V gene encodes CDR1 MDHEN and CDR2 SYDVKM. The ends were cut back, 7 bases at V and 0 bases at J, with 9 bases in the middle. The CDR3 length is 14 residues. DNA for the CDR3: TGTGCCAGCAAAGCATTTACAACTAATGAAAAACTGTTTTTT. It yields the protein CASKAFTTNEKLFF.